This TCR beta chain comes out of a study of T cells after posttransplantation cyclophosphamide. Trimming shortened V by 3 bases and J by 3 bases, and 9 bases separated the two germline ends. Germline loops: CDR1 KGHSH, CDR2 LQKENI. There are 13 residues in the CDR3. Control samples came 1 year after myeloablative marrow transplants with methotrexate plus calcineurin inhibitor. Sequenced by immunoSEQ multiplex PCR; TCRdb stores in-frame clones only, minus some. Here the sample spans around 16,000 clones, approximately 81% being singletons. Study outcomes and limitations: TRB clonality was highly associated with recipient CMV seropositivity and reactivation. Skin or GI-infiltrating T cells shared few TRB sequences with blood. Donor-recipient repertoire similarity was low at 1-2 months, rising over year one.

About this clone itself: Its target is unknown.

Sequencing used PBMCs, obtained approximately 370 days after allogeneic stem cell transplant with calcineurin inhibitor and methotrexate. This chain connects TRBV18 to TRBJ2-7; D is unresolved. The TCR was taken from a male patient in his late teens or twenties who received an allogeneic stem cell transplant from a related donor, was CMV-positive, and had no GVHD. Some T cells here may be from the graft donor. The CDR3 reads CASSPNSGYEQYF. CDR3 nucleotide sequence: TGTGCCAGCTCACCGAATAGTGGCTACGAGCAGTACTTC.